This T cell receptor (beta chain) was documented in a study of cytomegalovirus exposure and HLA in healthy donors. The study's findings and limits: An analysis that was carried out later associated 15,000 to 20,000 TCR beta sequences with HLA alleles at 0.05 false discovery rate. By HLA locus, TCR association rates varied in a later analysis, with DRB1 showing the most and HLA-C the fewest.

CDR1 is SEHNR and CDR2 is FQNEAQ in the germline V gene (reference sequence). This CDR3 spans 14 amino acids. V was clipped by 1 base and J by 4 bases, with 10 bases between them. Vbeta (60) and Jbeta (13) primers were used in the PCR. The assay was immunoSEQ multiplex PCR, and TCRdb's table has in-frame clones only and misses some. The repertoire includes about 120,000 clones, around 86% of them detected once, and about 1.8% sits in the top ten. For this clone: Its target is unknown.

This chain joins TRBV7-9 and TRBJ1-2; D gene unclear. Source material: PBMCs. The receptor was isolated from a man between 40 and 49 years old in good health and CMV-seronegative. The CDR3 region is CASSLGADSYGYTF. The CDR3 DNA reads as TGTGCCAGCAGCTTAGGGGCAGATTCCTATGGCTACACCTTC.